Listed here is a single T cell receptor (beta chain). One entry per CDR3 protein, called by TCRdb with MiXCR from the RT-PCR reads. Here the sample spans approximately 720,000 distinct CDR3 sequences, 12% to 15% being singletons. V lost 4 bases and J 5 bases, leaving 12 bases between the germline ends. The CDR3 runs 14 residues. The specimen sequenced was memory CD4+ T cells from blood. This TCR was recovered from a female donor in good health, serving as a healthy control. The chain recombines TRBV12-3 or TRBV12-4 with TRBJ2-1; D gene uncertain. The CDR3 bases are TGTGCCAGCAGTTGGCAGGAGAGCGACAATGAGCAGTTCTTC. This encodes CASSWQESDNEQFF.